This note documents a single TCR beta chain sequence. Antigen: not known. The sample comes from a study of shared clonotypes between healthy human individuals. Study results and caveats: Non-shared clonotypes showed lower generation probabilities than clonotypes common to all four donors. A generally larger estimated richness was seen in naive subsets than in memory subsets. Inspection by rarefaction showed sorted-subset sequencing to be incomplete despite large depth.

Only Caucasian adults living in Nashville, Tennessee served as donors. V was cut by 1 base and J by 0 bases, with 7 bases left in between. Germline CDR1 reads MGHRA; CDR2 reads YSYEKL. The CDR3 spans 15 residues. Only in-frame clones appear in the TCRdb table, and some are missing; sequencing was by immunoSEQ multiplex PCR. The sample holds some 1.5 million clones, roughly 96% seen once. This receptor was obtained from a man aged 30-40 years in good health. The V and J genes are TRBV4-1 and TRBJ2-1; no reliable D call. Sequencing used naive CD4+ T cells sorted from blood. The subset denotes: CD45RA+ positively selected. This CDR3 reads CASSQAGFSYNEQFF. The CDR3 DNA is TGCGCCAGCAGCCAAGCCGGGTTCTCCTACAATGAGCAGTTCTTC.